The subject of this entry is one T cell receptor (beta chain). The CDR3 has 19 residues. Germline CDR1 and CDR2: LNHDA and SQIVND (reference sequence). Germline trimming cut 3 bases from V and 2 bases from J; bases unmatched to any gene: 12. This sample stems from a study of blood T cell repertoires in COVID-19. Sequencing was performed with immunoSEQ multiplex PCR; in TCRdb, only in-frame clones are kept and a portion is missing. The data show 100,000 or so clones, around 80% seen once. Sequences were obtained from peripheral blood. V gene TRBV19 combines with J gene TRBJ1-5; 11 bases align to TRBD1. The TCR sequence derives from a man aged 50 to 59 with active or convalescent COVID-19. DNA of the CDR3: TGTGCCAGTAGTATGGGAGGACAGGGGGCAATAGTCGGCAATCAGCCCCAGCATTTT. This translates into CASSMGGQGAIVGNQPQHF.